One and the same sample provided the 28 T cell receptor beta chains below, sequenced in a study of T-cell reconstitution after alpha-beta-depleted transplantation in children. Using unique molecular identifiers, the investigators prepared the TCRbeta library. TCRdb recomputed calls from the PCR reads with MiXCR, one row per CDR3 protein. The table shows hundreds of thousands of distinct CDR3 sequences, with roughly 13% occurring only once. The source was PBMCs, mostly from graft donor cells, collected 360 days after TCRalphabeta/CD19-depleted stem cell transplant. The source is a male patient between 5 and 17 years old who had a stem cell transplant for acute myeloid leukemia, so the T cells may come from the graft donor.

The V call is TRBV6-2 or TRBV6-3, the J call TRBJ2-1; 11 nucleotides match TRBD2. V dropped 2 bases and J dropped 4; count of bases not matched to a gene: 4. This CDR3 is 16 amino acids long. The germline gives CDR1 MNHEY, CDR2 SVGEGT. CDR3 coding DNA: TGTGCCAGCAGTTACAGGACTAGCGGGCGTTACAATGAGCAGTTCTTC. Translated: CASSYRTSGRYNEQFF.

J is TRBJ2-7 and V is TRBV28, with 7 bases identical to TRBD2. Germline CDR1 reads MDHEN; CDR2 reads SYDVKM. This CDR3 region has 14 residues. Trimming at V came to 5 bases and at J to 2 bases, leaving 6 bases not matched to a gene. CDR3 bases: TGTGCCAGCAGTCCCATGGGGGGGGCCTACGAGCAGTACTTC. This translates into CASSPMGGAYEQYF. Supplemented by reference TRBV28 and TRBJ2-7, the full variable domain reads DVKVTQSSRYLVKRTGEKVFLECVQDMDHENMFWYRQDPGLGLRLIYFSYDVKMKEKGDIPEGYSVSREKKERFSLILESASTNQTSMYLCASSPMGGAYEQYFGPGTRLTVT.

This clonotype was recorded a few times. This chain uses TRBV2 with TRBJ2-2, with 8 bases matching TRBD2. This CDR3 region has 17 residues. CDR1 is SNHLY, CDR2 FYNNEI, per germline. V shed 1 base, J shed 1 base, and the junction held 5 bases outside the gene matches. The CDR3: CASSEGLLAGNTGELFF. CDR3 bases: TGTGCCAGCAGTGAAGGTTTGCTAGCGGGGAACACCGGGGAGCTGTTTTTT.

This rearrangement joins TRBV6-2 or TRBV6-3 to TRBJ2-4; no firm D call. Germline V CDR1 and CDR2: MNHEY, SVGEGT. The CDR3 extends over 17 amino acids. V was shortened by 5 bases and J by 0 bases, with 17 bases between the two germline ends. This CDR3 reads CASSPKTAVAAKNIQYF. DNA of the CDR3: TGTGCCAGCAGTCCCAAGACGGCGGTAGCAGCCAAAAACATTCAGTACTTC.

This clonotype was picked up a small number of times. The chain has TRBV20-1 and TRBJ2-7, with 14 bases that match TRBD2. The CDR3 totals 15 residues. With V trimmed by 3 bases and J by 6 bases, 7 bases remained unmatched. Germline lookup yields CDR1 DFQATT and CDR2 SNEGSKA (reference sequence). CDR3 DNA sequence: TGCAGTGCTAGGATGGGACTAGCGGGAGTAAGCGAGCAGTACTTC. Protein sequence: CSARMGLAGVSEQYF.

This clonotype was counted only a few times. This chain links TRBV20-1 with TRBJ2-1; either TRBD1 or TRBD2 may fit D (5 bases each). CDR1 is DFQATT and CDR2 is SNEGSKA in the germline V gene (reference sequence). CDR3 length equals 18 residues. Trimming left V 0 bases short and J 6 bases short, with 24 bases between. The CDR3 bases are TGCAGTGCTAGAGAGGGGCCCTGGTGGCTAGCCCCGATCAATGAGCAGTTCTTC. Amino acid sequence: CSAREGPWWLAPINEQFF.

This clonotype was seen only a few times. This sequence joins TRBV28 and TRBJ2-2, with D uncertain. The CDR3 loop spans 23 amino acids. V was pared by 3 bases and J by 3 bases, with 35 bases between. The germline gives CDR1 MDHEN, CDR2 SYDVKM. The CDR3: CASSFYEAGSPRSPDPDTGELFF. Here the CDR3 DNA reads TGTGCCAGCAGTTTTTACGAGGCAGGCTCCCCTCGATCCCCCGATCCCGACACCGGGGAGCTGTTTTTT.

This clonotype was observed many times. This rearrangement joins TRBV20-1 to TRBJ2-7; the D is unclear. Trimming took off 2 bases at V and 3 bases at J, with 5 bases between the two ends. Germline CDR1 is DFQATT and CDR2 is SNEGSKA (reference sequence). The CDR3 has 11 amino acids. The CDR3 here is CSARTYYEQYF. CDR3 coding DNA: TGCAGTGCTAGAACCTACTACGAGCAGTACTTC.

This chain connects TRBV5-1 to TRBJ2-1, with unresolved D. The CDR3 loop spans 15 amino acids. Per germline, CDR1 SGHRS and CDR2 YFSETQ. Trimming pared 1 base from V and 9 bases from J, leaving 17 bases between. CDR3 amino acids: CASSLSNPGAGEQFF. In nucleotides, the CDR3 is TGCGCCAGCAGCTTGAGCAATCCGGGCGCAGGTGAGCAGTTCTTC.

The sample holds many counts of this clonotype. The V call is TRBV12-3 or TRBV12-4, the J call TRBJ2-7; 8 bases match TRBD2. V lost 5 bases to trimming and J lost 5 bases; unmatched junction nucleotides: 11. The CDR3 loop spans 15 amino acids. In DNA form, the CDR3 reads TGTGCCAGCAGTCAATCTAATAGCGGGATCCACGAGCAGTACTTC. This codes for CASSQSNSGIHEQYF.

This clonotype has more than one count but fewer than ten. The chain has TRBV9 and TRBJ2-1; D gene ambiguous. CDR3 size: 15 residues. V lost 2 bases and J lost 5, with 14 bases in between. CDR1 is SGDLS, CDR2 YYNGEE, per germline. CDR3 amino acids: CASSVKLTSDNEQFF. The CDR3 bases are TGTGCCAGCAGCGTGAAACTAACCTCTGACAATGAGCAGTTCTTC. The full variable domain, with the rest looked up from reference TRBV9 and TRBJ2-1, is DSGVTQTPKHLITATGQRVTLRCSPRSGDLSVYWYQQSLDQGLQFLIQYYNGEERAKGNILERFSAQQFPDLHSELNLSSLELGDSALYFCASSVKLTSDNEQFFGPGTRLTVL.

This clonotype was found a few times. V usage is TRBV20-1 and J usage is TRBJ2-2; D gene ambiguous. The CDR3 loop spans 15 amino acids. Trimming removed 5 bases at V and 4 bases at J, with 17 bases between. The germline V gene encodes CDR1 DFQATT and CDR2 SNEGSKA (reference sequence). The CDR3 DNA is TGCAGTGCTCGCAAAACCCCGGCCGCCACCGGGGAGCTGTTTTTT. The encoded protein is CSARKTPAATGELFF.

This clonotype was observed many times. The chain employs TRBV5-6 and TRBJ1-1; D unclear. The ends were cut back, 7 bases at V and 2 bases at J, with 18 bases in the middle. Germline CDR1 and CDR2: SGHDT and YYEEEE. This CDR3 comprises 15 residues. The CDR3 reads CASLEVWQTNTEAFF. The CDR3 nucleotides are TGTGCCAGCTTGGAGGTTTGGCAGACAAACACTGAAGCTTTCTTT.

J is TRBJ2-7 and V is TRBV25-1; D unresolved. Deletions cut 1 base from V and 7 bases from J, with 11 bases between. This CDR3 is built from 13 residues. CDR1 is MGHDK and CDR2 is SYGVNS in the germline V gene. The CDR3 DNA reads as TGTGCCAGCAGTGAATCGAGCCACTGGGAGCAGTACTTC. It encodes CASSESSHWEQYF.

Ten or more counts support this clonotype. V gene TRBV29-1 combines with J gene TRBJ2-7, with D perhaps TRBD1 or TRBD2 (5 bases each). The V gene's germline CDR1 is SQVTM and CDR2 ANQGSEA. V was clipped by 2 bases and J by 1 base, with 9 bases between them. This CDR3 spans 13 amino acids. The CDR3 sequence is CSVERGPSYEQYF. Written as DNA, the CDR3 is TGCAGCGTTGAACGGGGCCCGTCCTACGAGCAGTACTTC.

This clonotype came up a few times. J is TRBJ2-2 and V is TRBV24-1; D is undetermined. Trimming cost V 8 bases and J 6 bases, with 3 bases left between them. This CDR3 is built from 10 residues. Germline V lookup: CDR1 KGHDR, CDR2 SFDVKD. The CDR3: CATKPGELFF. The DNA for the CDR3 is TGTGCCACCAAACCCGGGGAGCTGTTTTTT.

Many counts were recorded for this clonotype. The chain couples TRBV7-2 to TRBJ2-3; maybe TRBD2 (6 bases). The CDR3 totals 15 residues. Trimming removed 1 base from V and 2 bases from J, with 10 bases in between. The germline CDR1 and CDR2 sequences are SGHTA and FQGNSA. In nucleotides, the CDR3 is TGTGCCAGCAGCTTAGGTTGGCGGGACACAGATACGCAGTATTTT. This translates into CASSLGWRDTDTQYF.

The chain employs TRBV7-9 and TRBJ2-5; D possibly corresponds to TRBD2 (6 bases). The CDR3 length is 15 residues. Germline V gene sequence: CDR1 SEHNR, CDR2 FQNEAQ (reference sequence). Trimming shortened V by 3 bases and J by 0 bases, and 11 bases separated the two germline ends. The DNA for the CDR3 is TGTGCCAGCAGCTTTTGGCGGGGAGACCAAGAGACCCAGTACTTC. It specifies CASSFWRGDQETQYF.

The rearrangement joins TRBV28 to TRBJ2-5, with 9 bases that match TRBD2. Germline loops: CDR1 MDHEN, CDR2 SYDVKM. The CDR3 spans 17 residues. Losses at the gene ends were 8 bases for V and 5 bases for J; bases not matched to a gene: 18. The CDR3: CASWAGAGGPSMETQYF. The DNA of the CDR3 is TGTGCCAGCTGGGCGGGAGCGGGGGGACCATCCATGGAGACCCAGTACTTC.

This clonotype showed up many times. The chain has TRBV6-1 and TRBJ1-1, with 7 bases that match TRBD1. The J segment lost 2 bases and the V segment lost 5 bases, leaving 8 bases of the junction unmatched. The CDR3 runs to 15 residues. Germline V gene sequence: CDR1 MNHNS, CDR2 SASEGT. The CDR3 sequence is CASSPLRGDNTEAFF. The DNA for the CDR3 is TGTGCCAGCAGTCCACTCAGGGGGGATAACACTGAAGCTTTCTTT.

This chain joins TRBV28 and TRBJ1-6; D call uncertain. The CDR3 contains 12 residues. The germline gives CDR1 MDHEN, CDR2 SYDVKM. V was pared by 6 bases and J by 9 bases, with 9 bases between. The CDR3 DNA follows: TGTGCCAGCAGAAGTCCCCCTTCACCCCTCCACTTT. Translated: CASRSPPSPLHF.

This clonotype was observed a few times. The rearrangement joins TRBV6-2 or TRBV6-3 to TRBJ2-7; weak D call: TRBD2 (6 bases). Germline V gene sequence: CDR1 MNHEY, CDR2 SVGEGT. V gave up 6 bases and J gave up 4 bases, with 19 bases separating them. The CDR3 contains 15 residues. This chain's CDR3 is CASRSLARGPYEQYF. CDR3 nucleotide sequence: TGTGCCAGCAGAAGCCTAGCGAGGGGACCTTACGAGCAGTACTTC.

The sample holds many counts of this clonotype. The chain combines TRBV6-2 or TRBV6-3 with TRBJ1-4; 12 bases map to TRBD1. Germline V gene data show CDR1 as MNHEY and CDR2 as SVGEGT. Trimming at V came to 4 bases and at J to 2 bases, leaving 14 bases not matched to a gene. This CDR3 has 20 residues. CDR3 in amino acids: CASSFKPGQGARGTNEKLFF. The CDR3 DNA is TGTGCCAGCAGTTTTAAACCGGGACAGGGGGCTCGAGGGACTAATGAAAAACTGTTTTTT.

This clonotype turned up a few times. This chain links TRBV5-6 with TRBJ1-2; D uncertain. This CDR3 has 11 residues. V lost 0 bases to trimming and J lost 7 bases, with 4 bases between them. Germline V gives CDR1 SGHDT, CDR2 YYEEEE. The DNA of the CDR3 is TGTGCCAGCAGCTTGGGGTCTGGCTACACCTTC. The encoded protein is CASSLGSGYTF.

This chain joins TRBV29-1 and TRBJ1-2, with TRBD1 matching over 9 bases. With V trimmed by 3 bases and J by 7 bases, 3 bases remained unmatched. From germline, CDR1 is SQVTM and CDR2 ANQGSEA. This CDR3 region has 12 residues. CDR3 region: CSVEAGQGGYTF. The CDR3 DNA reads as TGCAGCGTTGAGGCGGGACAGGGTGGCTACACCTTC.

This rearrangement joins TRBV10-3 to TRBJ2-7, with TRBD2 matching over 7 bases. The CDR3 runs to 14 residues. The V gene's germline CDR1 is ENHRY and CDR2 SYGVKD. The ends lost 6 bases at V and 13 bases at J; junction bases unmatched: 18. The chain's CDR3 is CAISGLAAPGEPYF. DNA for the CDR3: TGTGCCATCAGCGGGCTAGCGGCTCCTGGCGAGCCCTACTTC.

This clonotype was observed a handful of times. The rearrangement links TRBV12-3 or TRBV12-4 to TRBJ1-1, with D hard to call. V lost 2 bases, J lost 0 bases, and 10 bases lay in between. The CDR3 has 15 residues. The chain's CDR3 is CASSLTPVLNTEAFF. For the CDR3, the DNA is TGTGCCAGCAGTTTAACCCCAGTCCTGAACACTGAAGCTTTCTTT.

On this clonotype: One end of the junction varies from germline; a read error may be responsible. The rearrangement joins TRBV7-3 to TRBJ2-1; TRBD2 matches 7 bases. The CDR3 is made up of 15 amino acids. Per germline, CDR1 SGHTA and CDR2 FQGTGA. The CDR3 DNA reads TGTGCCAGCAGCTTAACCCTAGCGGATTACAATAAGCAGTTCTTC. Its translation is CASSLTLADYNKQFF.